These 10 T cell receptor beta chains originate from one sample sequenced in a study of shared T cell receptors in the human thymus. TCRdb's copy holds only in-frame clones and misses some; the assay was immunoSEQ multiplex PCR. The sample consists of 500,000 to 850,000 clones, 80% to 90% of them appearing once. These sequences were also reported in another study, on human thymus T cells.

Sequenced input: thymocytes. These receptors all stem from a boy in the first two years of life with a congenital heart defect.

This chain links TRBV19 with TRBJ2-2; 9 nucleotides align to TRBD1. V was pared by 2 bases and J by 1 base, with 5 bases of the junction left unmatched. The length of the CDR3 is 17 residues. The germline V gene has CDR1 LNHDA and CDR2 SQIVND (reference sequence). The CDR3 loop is CASSICPGQGNTGELFF. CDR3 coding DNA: TGTGCCAGTAGTATATGCCCGGGACAGGGGAACACCGGGGAGCTGTTTTTT.

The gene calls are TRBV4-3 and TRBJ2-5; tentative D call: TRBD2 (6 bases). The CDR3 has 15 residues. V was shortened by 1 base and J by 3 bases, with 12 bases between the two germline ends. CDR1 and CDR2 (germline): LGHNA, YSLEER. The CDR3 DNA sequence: TGCGCCAGCAGCCAAGGGGTTAGCGGCAAAGAGACCCAGTACTTC. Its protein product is CASSQGVSGKETQYF.

The CDR3 spells CAWSVGTWVSSYNSPLHF. As DNA, the CDR3 is TGTGCCTGGAGTGTAGGGACATGGGTCAGCTCCTATAATTCACCCCTCCACTTT. The chain employs TRBV30 and TRBJ1-6; tentative D call: TRBD1 (6 bases). This CDR3 spans 18 amino acids. The V end lost 0 bases, the J end lost 0 bases, and 15 bases lay between the germline ends. Germline lookup yields CDR1 GTSNPN and CDR2 SVGIG (reference sequence).

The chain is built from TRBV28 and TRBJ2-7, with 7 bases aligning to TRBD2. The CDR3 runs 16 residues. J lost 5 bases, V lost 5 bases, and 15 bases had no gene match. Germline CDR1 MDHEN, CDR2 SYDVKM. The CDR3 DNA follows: TGTGCCAGCAGTCCCGGTAAGCGGGATGTTTCCCACGAGCAGTACTTC. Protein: CASSPGKRDVSHEQYF.

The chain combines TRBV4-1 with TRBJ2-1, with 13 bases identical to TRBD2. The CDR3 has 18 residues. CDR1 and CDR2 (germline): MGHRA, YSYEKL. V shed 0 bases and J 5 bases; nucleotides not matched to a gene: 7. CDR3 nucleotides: TGCGCCAGCAGCCAAGATAACCCCGGACTAGCGGGAGACAATGAGCAGTTCTTC. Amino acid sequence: CASSQDNPGLAGDNEQFF.

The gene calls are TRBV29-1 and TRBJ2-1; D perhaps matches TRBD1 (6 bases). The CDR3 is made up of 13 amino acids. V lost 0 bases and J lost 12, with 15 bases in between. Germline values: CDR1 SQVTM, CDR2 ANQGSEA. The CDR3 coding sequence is TGCAGCGTTGAAGATCAGGGGACCCCAAGGCAGTTCTTC. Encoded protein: CSVEDQGTPRQFF.

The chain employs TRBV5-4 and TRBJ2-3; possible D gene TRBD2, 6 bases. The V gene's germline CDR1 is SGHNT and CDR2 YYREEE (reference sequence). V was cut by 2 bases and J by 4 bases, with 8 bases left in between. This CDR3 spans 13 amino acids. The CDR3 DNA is TGTGCCAGCAGCTTCGCTAGCGCAGATACGCAGTATTTT. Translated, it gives CASSFASADTQYF.

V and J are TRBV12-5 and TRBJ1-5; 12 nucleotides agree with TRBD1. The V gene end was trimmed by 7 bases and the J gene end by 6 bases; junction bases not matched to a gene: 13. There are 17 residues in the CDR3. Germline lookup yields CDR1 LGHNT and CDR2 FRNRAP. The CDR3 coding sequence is TGTGCTAGTGCCCCCCCCCGGGGACAGGGGGCGATTCAGCCCCAGCATTTT. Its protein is CASAPPRGQGAIQPQHF.

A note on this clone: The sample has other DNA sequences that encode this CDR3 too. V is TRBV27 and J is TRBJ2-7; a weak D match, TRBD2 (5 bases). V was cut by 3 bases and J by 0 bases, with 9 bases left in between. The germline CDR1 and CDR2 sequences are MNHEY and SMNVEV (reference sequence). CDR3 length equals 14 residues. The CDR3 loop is CASSLRASSYEQYF. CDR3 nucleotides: TGTGCCAGCAGTTTGAGGGCGAGCTCCTACGAGCAGTACTTC.

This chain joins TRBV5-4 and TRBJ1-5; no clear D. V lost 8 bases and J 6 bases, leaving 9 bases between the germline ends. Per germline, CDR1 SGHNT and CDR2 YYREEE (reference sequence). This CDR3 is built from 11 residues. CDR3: CASNSGQPQHF. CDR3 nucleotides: TGTGCCAGTAACTCGGGTCAGCCCCAGCATTTT.